This paragraph covers one T cell receptor beta chain sequence. What it binds is unknown. This entry comes from a study of OX40 agonist ivuxolimab in advanced cancers. Study-level results: Partial responders treated at 0.1-3.0 mg/kg exhibited clonal expansion among the lowest measured.

Sequencing used immunoSEQ multiplex PCR; TCRdb keeps in-frame clones, though not all of them. The sample lists 55,000 to 80,000 clones; nearly 90% were seen once. Germline CDR1 reads LNHDA; CDR2 reads SQIVND (reference sequence). The CDR3 runs 17 residues. V gave up 3 bases and J gave up 0 bases, with 12 bases separating them. The TCR sequence derives from an adult with an advanced solid tumor such as melanoma, head and neck, liver or kidney cancer. The chain joins TRBV19 to TRBJ2-6, with D maybe TRBD1 (5 bases). Sample: CD4+ or CD8+ T cells sorted from blood, taken in a trial of the OX40 agonist ivuxolimab. CDR3 bases: TGTGCCAGTAGTATCATAGGGGCGAGCTCTGGGGCCAACGTCCTGACTTTC. This translates into CASSIIGASSGANVLTF.